This T cell receptor (beta chain) originates from a study of CD8+ T cells in alopecia areata. Across the whole study: Those treated were given oral tofacitinib at 5 to 10 mg twice daily. Treatment ran 6 to 18 months, with 6 months of follow-up afterward.

Treatment denoted: oral pan-JAK inhibitor, 5-10 mg twice daily. Peripheral blood and lesional scalp punch biopsies came from alopecia areata patients. RNA, once extracted, was reverse transcribed into cDNA for use as the sequencing template. TCRdb keeps only in-frame clones here, not all; method: immunoSEQ multiplex PCR. The sample holds 200,000 to 250,000 clones, under 70% seen once. The CDR3 is 15 residues long. CDR1 and CDR2 from the germline V gene are SGHNT and YYREEE (reference sequence). V lost 4 bases, J lost 2 bases, and 15 bases lay in between. V is TRBV5-4 and J is TRBJ2-5, with unresolved D. This receptor was obtained from a human donor with alopecia areata. Specimen: CD4+ T cells sorted from blood, collected at week 4, from a patient treated with tofacitinib. The CDR3 bases are TGTGCCAGCAGCCCAGCTGCCGGGCAACAAGAGACCCAGTACTTC. Translation: CASSPAAGQQETQYF.